A selection of T cell receptor beta chains follows, all from one sample in a study of blood T cell repertoires in COVID-19. Here immunoSEQ multiplex PCR was the method, and the copy in TCRdb shows in-frame clones only, minus some. The sample includes about 220,000 clones, around 83% of them seen just once. The sample taken for sequencing was PBMCs or T cells enriched from blood (not recorded which). The receptors derive from a woman between 35 and 50 years old with acute COVID-19. CDR3s include the opening cysteine and the closing phenylalanine or tryptophan. D genes are given only for firm matches. Expanded clones get a size class; other rows say once, few or many, or leave the size out.

v_call: TRBV27; cdr3_length: 12; d_call: .; clone_size: .; j_call: TRBJ2-3; cdr3_nt: TGTGCCAGCAGTCGAGCAGGGTATACGCAGTATTTT; cdr3_aa: CASSRAGYTQYF
v_call: TRBV6-2/TRBV6-3; cdr3_length: 16; d_call: TRBD2; clone_size: .; j_call: TRBJ2-1; cdr3_nt: TGTGCCAGCAGTTACCTTTCCCTAGCGGGGTACAATGAGCAGTTCTTC; cdr3_aa: CASSYLSLAGYNEQFF
v_call: TRBV6-5; cdr3_length: 15; d_call: TRBD1; clone_size: .; j_call: TRBJ1-6; cdr3_nt: TGTGCCAGCAGTTACTATGGGACAGTAAATTCACCCCTCCACTTT; cdr3_aa: CASSYYGTVNSPLHF
v_call: TRBV29-1; cdr3_length: 13; d_call: .; clone_size: .; j_call: TRBJ2-4; cdr3_nt: TGCAGCGTTGCACAGGGTACCAAAAACATTCAGTACTTC; cdr3_aa: CSVAQGTKNIQYF
v_call: TRBV21-1; cdr3_length: 15; d_call: .; clone_size: few; j_call: TRBJ1-1; cdr3_nt: TGTGCCAGCAGCAAATGGACAGGGGTTGGCACTGAAGCTTTCTTT; cdr3_aa: CASSKWTGVGTEAFF
v_call: TRBV29-1; cdr3_length: 14; d_call: TRBD2; clone_size: .; j_call: TRBJ2-7; cdr3_nt: TGCAGCGTGCGGACTAGCGGGAGGCCGGACGAGCAGTACTTC; cdr3_aa: CSVRTSGRPDEQYF
v_call: TRBV19; cdr3_length: 13; d_call: TRBD1; clone_size: .; j_call: TRBJ1-5; cdr3_nt: TGTGCTACGGGACAGGCGTATAATCAGCCCCAGCATTTT; cdr3_aa: CATGQAYNQPQHF
v_call: TRBV6-1; cdr3_length: 17; d_call: .; clone_size: .; j_call: TRBJ1-3; cdr3_nt: TGTGCCAGCAGTGAAGCTCGGACACCGACCTCTGGAAACACCATATATTTT; cdr3_aa: CASSEARTPTSGNTIYF
v_call: TRBV7-3; cdr3_length: 15; d_call: TRBD2; clone_size: few; j_call: TRBJ2-2; cdr3_nt: TGTGCCAGCAGTCGCGAAAGGCGGGGGACCGGGGAGCTGTTTTTT; cdr3_aa: CASSRERRGTGELFF
v_call: TRBV3-1/TRBV3-2; cdr3_length: 15; d_call: .; clone_size: .; j_call: TRBJ2-7; cdr3_nt: TGTGCCAGCAGCCATATCTCCGGGACTTCCTACGAGCAGTACTTC; cdr3_aa: CASSHISGTSYEQYF
v_call: TRBV6-1; cdr3_length: 12; d_call: .; clone_size: .; j_call: TRBJ1-4; cdr3_nt: TGTGCCAGCAGTGAGTGGGGGGAAGTTCTCTATTTT; cdr3_aa: CASSEWGEVLYF
v_call: TRBV10-3; cdr3_length: 14; d_call: .; clone_size: .; j_call: TRBJ2-1; cdr3_nt: TGTGCCAGCCGACAGGCGCTCCTTGACAATGAGCAGTTCTTC; cdr3_aa: CASRQALLDNEQFF
v_call: TRBV13; cdr3_length: 18; d_call: TRBD2; clone_size: once; j_call: TRBJ2-3; cdr3_nt: TGTGCCAGCAGCTCCCCCTCTCTGACTAGCGGGGGGGGTGATACGCAGTATTTT; cdr3_aa: CASSSPSLTSGGGDTQYF
v_call: TRBV27; cdr3_length: 15; d_call: TRBD2; clone_size: once; j_call: TRBJ2-4; cdr3_nt: TGTGCCAGTCCTCCTTGGGGGGGGGTCAAAAACATTCAGTACTTC; cdr3_aa: CASPPWGGVKNIQYF
v_call: TRBV27; cdr3_length: 18; d_call: .; clone_size: .; j_call: TRBJ1-3; cdr3_nt: TGTGCCAGCAGTTTATCTGGCGGTCGGTTCTACTCTGGAAACACCATATATTTT; cdr3_aa: CASSLSGGRFYSGNTIYF
v_call: TRBV19; cdr3_length: 14; d_call: .; clone_size: .; j_call: TRBJ1-3; cdr3_nt: TGTGCCAGTAGTATTACTGACAGGAGAAACACCATATATTTT; cdr3_aa: CASSITDRRNTIYF
v_call: TRBV4-2; cdr3_length: 15; d_call: TRBD2; clone_size: .; j_call: TRBJ2-7; cdr3_nt: TGTGCCAGCAGCCAAGATTCAGCGGGAGGGCCGGGGCAGTACTTC; cdr3_aa: CASSQDSAGGPGQYF
v_call: TRBV5-6; cdr3_length: 15; d_call: TRBD1; clone_size: .; j_call: TRBJ2-1; cdr3_nt: TGTGCCAGCAGCTTCCTATCTACAGGGGCAAATGAGCAGTTCTTC; cdr3_aa: CASSFLSTGANEQFF
v_call: TRBV19; cdr3_length: 15; d_call: .; clone_size: once; j_call: TRBJ1-4; cdr3_nt: TGTGCCAGTAGTCCCCGGTCAGGGTCTCGGGAAAAACTGTTTTTT; cdr3_aa: CASSPRSGSREKLFF
v_call: TRBV10-3; cdr3_length: 13; d_call: TRBD1; clone_size: .; j_call: TRBJ1-4; cdr3_nt: TGTGCCATCAGTGAGTCGACAGGGAGGAAACTGTTTTTT; cdr3_aa: CAISESTGRKLFF
v_call: TRBV5-1; cdr3_length: 14; d_call: .; clone_size: .; j_call: TRBJ1-3; cdr3_nt: TGCGCCAGCAGCTTGGGCAGGACAGGAAACACCATATATTTT; cdr3_aa: CASSLGRTGNTIYF
v_call: TRBV20-1; cdr3_length: 15; d_call: .; clone_size: .; j_call: TRBJ1-5; cdr3_nt: TGCAGTGCTAGTGTTCCCAAGCAAAGCAATCAGCCCCAGCATTTT; cdr3_aa: CSASVPKQSNQPQHF
v_call: TRBV30; cdr3_length: 18; d_call: .; clone_size: .; j_call: TRBJ2-1; cdr3_nt: TGTGCCTGGAGCGGGGTAGGCATAGAGGGCGGCTCCTACAATGAGCAGTTCTTC; cdr3_aa: CAWSGVGIEGGSYNEQFF
v_call: TRBV3-1/TRBV3-2; cdr3_length: 12; d_call: .; clone_size: .; j_call: TRBJ1-1; cdr3_nt: TGTGCCAGCAGCCCCGGGGACACAGAAGCTTTCTTT; cdr3_aa: CASSPGDTEAFF
v_call: TRBV5-1; cdr3_length: 14; d_call: TRBD1; clone_size: once; j_call: TRBJ1-6; cdr3_nt: TGCGCCAGCAGCTCTGGGACAGCTAATTCACCCCTCCACTTT; cdr3_aa: CASSSGTANSPLHF
v_call: TRBV6-6; cdr3_length: 13; d_call: .; clone_size: .; j_call: TRBJ2-1; cdr3_nt: TGTGCCAGCAGTTCCTTGTCCACTCTGGAGCAGTTCTTC; cdr3_aa: CASSSLSTLEQFF
v_call: TRBV3-1/TRBV3-2; cdr3_length: 18; d_call: .; clone_size: once; j_call: TRBJ2-7; cdr3_nt: TGTGCCAGCAGCCATCTCGCTCCTGCGGGACCTACGCTAGGGGAGCAGTACTTC; cdr3_aa: CASSHLAPAGPTLGEQYF
v_call: TRBV14; cdr3_length: 14; d_call: .; clone_size: .; j_call: TRBJ2-7; cdr3_nt: TGTGCCAGCAGCCAAGAGTTCCCTAGATCCGAGCAGTACTTC; cdr3_aa: CASSQEFPRSEQYF
v_call: TRBV3-1/TRBV3-2; cdr3_length: 21; d_call: TRBD2; clone_size: .; j_call: TRBJ2-3; cdr3_nt: TGTGCCAGCAGCCAAGATCTAGGACTAGCGGGAGCAGGTTCAAGCACAGATACGCAGTATTTT; cdr3_aa: CASSQDLGLAGAGSSTDTQYF
v_call: TRBV7-8; cdr3_length: 15; d_call: .; clone_size: once; j_call: TRBJ2-3; cdr3_nt: TGTGCCAGCAGCGCCGGGTCCCTCGGCACAGATACGCAGTATTTT; cdr3_aa: CASSAGSLGTDTQYF
v_call: TRBV3-1/TRBV3-2; cdr3_length: 15; d_call: TRBD2; clone_size: .; j_call: TRBJ2-5; cdr3_nt: TGTGCCAGCAGCCTCCCTAGCGGGAGTCAAGAGACCCAGTACTTC; cdr3_aa: CASSLPSGSQETQYF
v_call: TRBV18; cdr3_length: 14; d_call: .; clone_size: .; j_call: TRBJ2-1; cdr3_nt: TGTGCCAGCTCACCCCCATACCACTCAGGGGAGCAGTTCTTC; cdr3_aa: CASSPPYHSGEQFF
v_call: TRBV6-5; cdr3_length: 14; d_call: TRBD1; clone_size: once; j_call: TRBJ2-2; cdr3_nt: TGTGCCAGCAGTTTTGGGACAGGGTACGGGGAGCTGTTTTTT; cdr3_aa: CASSFGTGYGELFF
v_call: TRBV19; cdr3_length: 16; d_call: .; clone_size: .; j_call: TRBJ2-1; cdr3_nt: TGTGCCAGTAGTATCCCCCACAGGAGCTCCTACAATGAGCAGTTCTTC; cdr3_aa: CASSIPHRSSYNEQFF
v_call: TRBV10-3; cdr3_length: 17; d_call: TRBD1; clone_size: .; j_call: TRBJ1-1; cdr3_nt: TGTGCCATCAGTGAGTCTACCGGGACAGGGAGGAACACTGAAGCTTTCTTT; cdr3_aa: CAISESTGTGRNTEAFF
v_call: TRBV7-3; cdr3_length: 18; d_call: TRBD2; clone_size: .; j_call: TRBJ2-1; cdr3_nt: TGTGCCAGCAGCCTTCGCGGGATAGCGGGAGTCACCTACAATGAGCAGTTCTTC; cdr3_aa: CASSLRGIAGVTYNEQFF
v_call: TRBV3-1/TRBV3-2; cdr3_length: 11; d_call: .; clone_size: many; j_call: TRBJ1-2; cdr3_nt: TGTGCCAGCAGCCACACTTATGGCTACACCTTC; cdr3_aa: CASSHTYGYTF
v_call: TRBV7-7; cdr3_length: 16; d_call: TRBD2; clone_size: .; j_call: TRBJ2-1; cdr3_nt: TGTGCCAGCAGCTTAGGCCTAGCGGGGGGCTACAATGAGCAGTTCTTC; cdr3_aa: CASSLGLAGGYNEQFF
v_call: TRBV6-1; cdr3_length: 14; d_call: TRBD1; clone_size: .; j_call: TRBJ1-5; cdr3_nt: TGTGCCAGCAGTGAAGACAGGGGATGGCAGCCCCAGCATTTT; cdr3_aa: CASSEDRGWQPQHF
v_call: TRBV10-1; cdr3_length: 12; d_call: TRBD1; clone_size: .; j_call: TRBJ1-1; cdr3_nt: TGCGCCAGCAGTCCAGGGGGCGGTCGAGCTTTCTTT; cdr3_aa: CASSPGGGRAFF
v_call: TRBV10-1; cdr3_length: 13; d_call: .; clone_size: .; j_call: TRBJ1-1; cdr3_nt: TGCGCCAGCAGTGAGTCGTCGGGCACTGAAGCTTTCTTT; cdr3_aa: CASSESSGTEAFF